The T cell receptor (beta chain) under discussion was sequenced for a study of cytomegalovirus exposure and HLA in healthy donors. Study-level points and caveats: It was reportedly the case that the classifier diagnosed cytomegalovirus status with high specificity and sensitivity. A few CMV-associated chains were confirmed in vitro to be specific for CMV antigens.

The PCR made use of 60 Vbeta and 13 Jbeta primers. Data came from immunoSEQ multiplex PCR; TCRdb stores just in-frame clones and leaves some out. This repertoire shows 200,000 to 250,000 clones, roughly four fifths found once; its top ten account for 0.22%. CDR1 and CDR2 (germline): SGHTA, FQGTGA. V trimming: 2 bases; J trimming: 0 bases; junction bases outside the gene matches: 9. CDR3 length equals 18 residues. Concerning this clone: Its antigen is as yet unknown.

This chain uses TRBV7-3 with TRBJ2-2; 7 positions agree with TRBD2. The sequenced sample consisted of PBMCs. This TCR was recovered from a girl aged 2-15 years in good health and CMV-seronegative. CDR3 sequence: CASSLLTSLTTNTGELFF. For the CDR3, the DNA is TGTGCCAGCAGCTTATTGACTAGCCTAACTACGAACACCGGGGAGCTGTTTTTT.